This T cell receptor beta chain was sequenced during a study of cytomegalovirus exposure and HLA in healthy donors. The PCR made use of 60 Vbeta and 13 Jbeta primers. Data came from immunoSEQ multiplex PCR; TCRdb stores just in-frame clones and leaves some out. In the table there are 200,000 or so clones, 81% of which are singletons. V lost 3 bases, J lost 6 bases, and 4 bases stayed unmatched. Germline CDR1 reads KGHSH; CDR2 reads LQKENI. The CDR3 loop spans 14 amino acids. The chain has TRBV18 and TRBJ2-1; 8 bases are a match to TRBD1. Input material: PBMCs. The clonotype was recovered from a man aged 45-65 years in good health and CMV-seronegative. CDR3 sequence (DNA): TGTGCCAGCTCACCGAGGACAGGGAGCAATGAGCAGTTCTTC. It specifies CASSPRTGSNEQFF.